This passage covers 2 T cell receptor beta chains from one sample sequenced in a study of CD8+CD57+ T cells in acquired aplastic anemia. Profiles of TCR beta VDJ and CDR3 were generated from a genomic DNA template. TCRdb fed the reads into MiXCR, producing one record per CDR3 protein. This repertoire shows nearly 60,000 distinct CDR3 sequences, just over 55% found once; its top ten account for less than 20%. Previously, flow cytometry had revealed CD8+CD57+ cell expansion in the patients chosen for sequencing. Sequencing was done on a sample of sorted CD4+, CD8+, or CD8+CD57+ T cells (not recorded which) from PBMCs. The receptors were sampled from a human donor with aplastic anemia.

The rearrangement uses TRBV6-8 and TRBJ2-7; D unresolved. Germline-derived CDR1 and CDR2 are MNHGY and SAAAGT. The length of the CDR3 is 12 residues. The germline V and J ends were trimmed by 4 bases and 7 bases, with 11 bases remaining between them. CDR3 bases: TGTGCCAGCAGTTCTGACCAGCAAGAGCAGTACTTC. This codes for CASSSDQQEQYF.

This clonotype was detected many times. This chain joins TRBV19 and TRBJ2-3; TRBD1 matches at 10 bases. The germline V gene encodes CDR1 LNHDA and CDR2 SQIVND (reference sequence). Trimming cost V 1 base and J 2 bases; bases outside gene matches: 9. CDR3 size: 18 residues. The CDR3 sequence: CASSIASTGTGDTDTQYF. The CDR3, as DNA: TGTGCCAGTAGTATAGCCTCTACCGGGACAGGGGACACAGATACGCAGTATTTT.